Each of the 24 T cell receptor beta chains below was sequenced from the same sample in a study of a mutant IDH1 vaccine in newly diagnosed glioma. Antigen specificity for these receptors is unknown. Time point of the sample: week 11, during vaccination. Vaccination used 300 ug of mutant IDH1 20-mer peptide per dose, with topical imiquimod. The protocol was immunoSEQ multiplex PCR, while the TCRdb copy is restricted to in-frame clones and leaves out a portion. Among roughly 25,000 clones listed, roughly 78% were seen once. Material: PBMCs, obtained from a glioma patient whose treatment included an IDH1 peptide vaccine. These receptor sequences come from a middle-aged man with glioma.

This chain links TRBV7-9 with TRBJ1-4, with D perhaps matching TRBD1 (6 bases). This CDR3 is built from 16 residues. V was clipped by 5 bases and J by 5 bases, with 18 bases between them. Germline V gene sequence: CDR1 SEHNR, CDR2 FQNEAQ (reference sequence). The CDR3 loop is CASSPTGQRGNEKLFF. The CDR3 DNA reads TGTGCCAGCAGCCCAACCGGACAGAGAGGGAATGAAAAACTGTTTTTT.

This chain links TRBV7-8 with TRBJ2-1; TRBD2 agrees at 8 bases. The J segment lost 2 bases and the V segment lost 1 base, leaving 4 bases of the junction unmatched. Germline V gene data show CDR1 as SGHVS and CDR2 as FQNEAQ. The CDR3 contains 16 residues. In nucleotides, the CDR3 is TGTGCCAGCAGCTTAGACGGCGGGAGGACCTACAATGAGCAGTTCTTC. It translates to CASSLDGGRTYNEQFF.

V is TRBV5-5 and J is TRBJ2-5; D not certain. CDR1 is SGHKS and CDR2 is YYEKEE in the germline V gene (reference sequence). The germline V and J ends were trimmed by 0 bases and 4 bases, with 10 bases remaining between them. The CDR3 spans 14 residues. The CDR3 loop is CASSLGGELETQYF. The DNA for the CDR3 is TGTGCCAGCAGCTTGGGAGGAGAATTAGAGACCCAGTACTTC.

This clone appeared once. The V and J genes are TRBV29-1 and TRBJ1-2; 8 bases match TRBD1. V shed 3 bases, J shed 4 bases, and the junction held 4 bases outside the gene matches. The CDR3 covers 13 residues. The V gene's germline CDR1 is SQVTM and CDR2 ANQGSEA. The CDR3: CSVETGDSYGYTF. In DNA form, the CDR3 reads TGCAGCGTTGAGACAGGGGATAGCTATGGCTACACCTTC.

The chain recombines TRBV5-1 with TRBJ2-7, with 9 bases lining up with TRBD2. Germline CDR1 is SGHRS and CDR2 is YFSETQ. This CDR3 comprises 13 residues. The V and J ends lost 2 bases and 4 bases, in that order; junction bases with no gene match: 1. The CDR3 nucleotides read TGCGCCAGCAGCTTCGCGGGAGGGTACGAGCAGTACTTC. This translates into CASSFAGGYEQYF. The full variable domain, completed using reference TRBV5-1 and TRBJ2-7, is KAGVTQTPRYLIKTRGQQVTLSCSPISGHRSVSWYQQTPGQGLQFLFEYFSETQRNKGNFPGRFSGRQFSNSRSEMNVSTLELGDSALYLCASSFAGGYEQYFGPGTRLTVT.

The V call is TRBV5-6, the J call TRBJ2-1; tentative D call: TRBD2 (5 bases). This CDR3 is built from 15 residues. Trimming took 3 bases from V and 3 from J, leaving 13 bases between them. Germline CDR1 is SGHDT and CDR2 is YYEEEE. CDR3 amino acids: CASSSTEGVYNEQFF. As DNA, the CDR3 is TGTGCCAGCAGCTCAACCGAGGGTGTCTACAATGAGCAGTTCTTC.

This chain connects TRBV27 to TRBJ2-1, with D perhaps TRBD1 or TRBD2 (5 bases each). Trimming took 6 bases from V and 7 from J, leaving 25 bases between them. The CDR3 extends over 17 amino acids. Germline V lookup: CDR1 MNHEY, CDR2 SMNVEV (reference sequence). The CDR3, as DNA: TGTGCCAGCAGCCCCCCGCCCACAGTGAGGGGTATGAATGAGCAGTTCTTC. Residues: CASSPPPTVRGMNEQFF.

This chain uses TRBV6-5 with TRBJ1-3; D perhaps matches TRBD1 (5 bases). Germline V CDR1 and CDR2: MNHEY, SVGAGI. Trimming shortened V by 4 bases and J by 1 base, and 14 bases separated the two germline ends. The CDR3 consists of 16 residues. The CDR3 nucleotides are TGTGCCAGCAGTTCAGGCAGGGTACATTCTGGAAACACCATATATTTT. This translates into CASSSGRVHSGNTIYF.

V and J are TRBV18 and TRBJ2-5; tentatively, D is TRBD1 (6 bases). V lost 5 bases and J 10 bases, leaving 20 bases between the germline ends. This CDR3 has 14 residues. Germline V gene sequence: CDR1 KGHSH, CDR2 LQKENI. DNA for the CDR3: TGTGCCAGCTCAGGGGACAATTCAAGAGATTTCCAGTACTTC. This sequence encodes CASSGDNSRDFQYF.

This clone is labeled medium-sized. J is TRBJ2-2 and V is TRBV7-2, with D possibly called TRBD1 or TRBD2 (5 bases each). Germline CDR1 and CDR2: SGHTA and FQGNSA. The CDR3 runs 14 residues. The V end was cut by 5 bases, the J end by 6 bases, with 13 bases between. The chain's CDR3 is CASSPETGPGELFF. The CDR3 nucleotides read TGTGCCAGCAGCCCCGAAACGGGACCCGGGGAGCTGTTTTTT.

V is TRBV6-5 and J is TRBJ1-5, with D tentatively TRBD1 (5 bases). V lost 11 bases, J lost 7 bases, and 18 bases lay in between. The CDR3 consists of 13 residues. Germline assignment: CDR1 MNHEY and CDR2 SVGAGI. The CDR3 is CAGAGGRKQPQHF. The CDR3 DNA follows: TGTGCCGGCGCCGGGGGAAGAAAGCAGCCCCAGCATTTT.

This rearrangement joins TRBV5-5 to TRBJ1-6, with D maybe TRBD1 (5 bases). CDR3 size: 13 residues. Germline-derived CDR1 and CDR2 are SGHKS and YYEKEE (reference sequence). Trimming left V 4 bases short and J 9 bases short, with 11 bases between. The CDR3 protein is CASSPEGSSPLHF. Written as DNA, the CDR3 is TGTGCCAGCAGCCCGGAGGGGTCTTCACCCCTCCACTTT.

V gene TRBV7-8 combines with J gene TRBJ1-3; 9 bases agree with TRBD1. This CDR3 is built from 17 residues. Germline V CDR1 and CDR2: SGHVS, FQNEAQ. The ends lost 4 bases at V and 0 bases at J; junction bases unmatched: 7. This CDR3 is CASSSWTGDLSGNTIYF. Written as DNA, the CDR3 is TGTGCCAGCAGCTCTTGGACAGGGGACCTCTCTGGAAACACCATATATTTT.

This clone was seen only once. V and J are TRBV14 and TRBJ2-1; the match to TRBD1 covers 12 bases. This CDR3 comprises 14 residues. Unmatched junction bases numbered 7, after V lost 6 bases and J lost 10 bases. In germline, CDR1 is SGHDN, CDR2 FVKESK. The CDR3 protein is CASRGQGAFGEQFF. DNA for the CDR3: TGTGCCAGCAGGGGACAGGGGGCATTCGGGGAGCAGTTCTTC.

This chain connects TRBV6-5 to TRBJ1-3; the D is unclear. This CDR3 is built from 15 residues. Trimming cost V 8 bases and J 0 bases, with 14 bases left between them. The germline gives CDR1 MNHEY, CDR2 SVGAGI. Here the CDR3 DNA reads TGTGCCAGCGGCCTGACGGGATACTCTGGAAACACCATATATTTT. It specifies CASGLTGYSGNTIYF.

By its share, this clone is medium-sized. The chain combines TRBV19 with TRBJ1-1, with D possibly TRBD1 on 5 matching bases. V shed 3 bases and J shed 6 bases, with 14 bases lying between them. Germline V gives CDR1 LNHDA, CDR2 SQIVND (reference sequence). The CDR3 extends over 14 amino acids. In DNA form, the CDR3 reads TGTGCCAGTAGTATGGGAGGGGAGGTGGCTGAAGCTTTCTTT. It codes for CASSMGGEVAEAFF. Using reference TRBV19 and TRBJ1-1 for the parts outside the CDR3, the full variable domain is DGGITQSPKYLFRKEGQNVTLSCEQNLNHDAMYWYRQDPGQGLRLIYYSQIVNDFQKGDIAEGYSVSREKKESFPLTVTSAQKNPTAFYLCASSMGGEVAEAFFGQGTRLTVV.

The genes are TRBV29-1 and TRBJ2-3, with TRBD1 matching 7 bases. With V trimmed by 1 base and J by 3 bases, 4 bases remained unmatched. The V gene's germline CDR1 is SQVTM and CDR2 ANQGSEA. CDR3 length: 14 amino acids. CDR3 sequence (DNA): TGCAGCGTTGAAGGAGGGGGCCTAACAGATACGCAGTATTTT. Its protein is CSVEGGGLTDTQYF.

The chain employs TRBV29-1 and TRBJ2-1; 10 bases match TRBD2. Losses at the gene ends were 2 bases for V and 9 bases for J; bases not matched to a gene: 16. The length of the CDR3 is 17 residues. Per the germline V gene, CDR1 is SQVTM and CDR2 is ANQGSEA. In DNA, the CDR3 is TGCAGCGTTGAATTAGCGGGAGGCCCCATCTCTATTGGTGAGCAGTTCTTC. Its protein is CSVELAGGPISIGEQFF.

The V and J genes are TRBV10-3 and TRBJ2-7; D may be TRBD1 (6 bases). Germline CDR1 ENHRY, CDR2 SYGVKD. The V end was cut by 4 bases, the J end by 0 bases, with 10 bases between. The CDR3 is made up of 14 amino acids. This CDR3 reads CAISVGTISYEQYF. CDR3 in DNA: TGTGCCATCAGTGTTGGGACAATCTCCTACGAGCAGTACTTC.

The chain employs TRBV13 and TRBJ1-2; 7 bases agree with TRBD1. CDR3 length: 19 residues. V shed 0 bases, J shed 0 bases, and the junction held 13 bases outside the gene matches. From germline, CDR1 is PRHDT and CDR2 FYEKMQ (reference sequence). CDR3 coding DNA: TGTGCCAGCAGCTTAGGTCCGGGGACAGAAGACCTCGCTAACTATGGCTACACCTTC. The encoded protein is CASSLGPGTEDLANYGYTF. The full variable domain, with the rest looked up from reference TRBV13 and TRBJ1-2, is AAGVIQSPRHLIKEKRETATLKCYPIPRHDTVYWYQQGPGQDPQFLISFYEKMQSDKGSIPDRFSAQQFSDYHSELNMSSLELGDSALYFCASSLGPGTEDLANYGYTFGSGTRLTVV.

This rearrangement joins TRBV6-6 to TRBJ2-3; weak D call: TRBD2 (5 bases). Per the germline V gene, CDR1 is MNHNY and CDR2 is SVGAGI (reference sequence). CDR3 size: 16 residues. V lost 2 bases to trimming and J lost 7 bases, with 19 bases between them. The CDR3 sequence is CASSYHLAPPPYTQYF. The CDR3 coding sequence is TGTGCCAGCAGTTACCATCTAGCCCCTCCTCCGTATACGCAGTATTTT.

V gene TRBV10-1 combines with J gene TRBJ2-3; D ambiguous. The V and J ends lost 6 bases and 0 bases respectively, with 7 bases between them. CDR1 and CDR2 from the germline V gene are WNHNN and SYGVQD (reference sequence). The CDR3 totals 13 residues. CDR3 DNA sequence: TGCGCCAGCAGGTCCTCTAGCACAGATACGCAGTATTTT. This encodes CASRSSSTDTQYF.

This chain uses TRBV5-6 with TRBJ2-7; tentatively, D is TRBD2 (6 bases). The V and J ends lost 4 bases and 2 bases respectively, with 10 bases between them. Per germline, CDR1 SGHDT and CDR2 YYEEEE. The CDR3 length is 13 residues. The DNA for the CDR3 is TGTGCCAGCAGCCCGGGGGAGACCTACGAGCAGTACTTC. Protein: CASSPGETYEQYF.

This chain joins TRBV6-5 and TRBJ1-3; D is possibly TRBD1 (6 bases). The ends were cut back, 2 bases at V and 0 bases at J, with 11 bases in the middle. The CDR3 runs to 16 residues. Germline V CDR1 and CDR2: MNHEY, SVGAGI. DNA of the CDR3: TGTGCCAGCAGTTACGAGGCCAGGGGCTCTGGAAACACCATATATTTT. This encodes CASSYEARGSGNTIYF.